This T cell receptor (beta chain) derives from a study of CD8 T cells in Susac syndrome. The CDR3 extends over 12 amino acids. CDR1 and CDR2 from the germline V gene are MNHEY and SVGEGT. The V gene lost 4 bases and the J gene lost 4 bases, with 8 bases spanning the gap. Random hexamers were used to reverse transcribe about 0.5 to 1 ug of RNA. TCRdb itself ran the immunoSEQ multiplex PCR reads through MiXCR, one entry per CDR3 protein. The sample holds about 300,000 distinct CDR3 sequences, roughly 85% seen once. Sequencing input: CD8+ T cells from PBMCs. The J gene is TRBJ2-7, the V gene TRBV6-2 or TRBV6-3; D might be TRBD1 (5 bases). The TCR was taken from a human donor with multiple sclerosis. For the CDR3, the DNA is TGTGCCAGCAGTTCCCGACAGTACGAGCAGTACTTC. It yields the protein CASSSRQYEQYF.